Below, one TCR beta chain is given with its context. These data come from a study of blood T cell repertoires in COVID-19. Germline V gene data show CDR1 as MDHEN and CDR2 as SYDVKM. Trimming left V 6 bases short and J 1 base short, with 16 bases between. The CDR3 has 16 amino acids. Generated by immunoSEQ multiplex PCR, the TCRdb table keeps only in-frame clones and is missing some. This table has roughly 150,000 clones, approximately 88% appearing once. The chain couples TRBV28 to TRBJ1-5; D may be TRBD1 (6 bases). The sequenced sample was peripheral blood. This sequence was found in a human donor in a cohort sampled during active COVID-19. CDR3 sequence reads: CASRNHREGSNQPQHF. The CDR3 DNA reads TGTGCCAGCAGAAATCACAGGGAGGGGAGCAATCAGCCCCAGCATTTT.